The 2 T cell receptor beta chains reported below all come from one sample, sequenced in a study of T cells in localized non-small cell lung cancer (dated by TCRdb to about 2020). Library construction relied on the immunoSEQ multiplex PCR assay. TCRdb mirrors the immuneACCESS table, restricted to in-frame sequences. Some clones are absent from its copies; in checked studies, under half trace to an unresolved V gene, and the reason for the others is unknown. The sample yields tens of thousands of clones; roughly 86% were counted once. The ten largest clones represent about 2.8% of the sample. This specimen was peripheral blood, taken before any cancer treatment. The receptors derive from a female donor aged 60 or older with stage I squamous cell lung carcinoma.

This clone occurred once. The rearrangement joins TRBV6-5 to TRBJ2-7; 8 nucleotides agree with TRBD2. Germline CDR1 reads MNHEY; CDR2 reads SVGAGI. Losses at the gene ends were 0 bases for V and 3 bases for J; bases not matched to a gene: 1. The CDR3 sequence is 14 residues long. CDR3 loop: CASSYSSGSYEQYF. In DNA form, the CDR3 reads TGTGCCAGCAGTTACTCGAGCGGGAGCTACGAGCAGTACTTC.

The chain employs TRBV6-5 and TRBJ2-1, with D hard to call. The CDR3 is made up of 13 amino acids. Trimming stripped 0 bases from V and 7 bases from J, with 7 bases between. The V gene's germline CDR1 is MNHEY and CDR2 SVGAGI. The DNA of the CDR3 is TGTGCCAGCAGTTACTCTATTTTGAATGAGCAGTTCTTC. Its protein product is CASSYSILNEQFF.